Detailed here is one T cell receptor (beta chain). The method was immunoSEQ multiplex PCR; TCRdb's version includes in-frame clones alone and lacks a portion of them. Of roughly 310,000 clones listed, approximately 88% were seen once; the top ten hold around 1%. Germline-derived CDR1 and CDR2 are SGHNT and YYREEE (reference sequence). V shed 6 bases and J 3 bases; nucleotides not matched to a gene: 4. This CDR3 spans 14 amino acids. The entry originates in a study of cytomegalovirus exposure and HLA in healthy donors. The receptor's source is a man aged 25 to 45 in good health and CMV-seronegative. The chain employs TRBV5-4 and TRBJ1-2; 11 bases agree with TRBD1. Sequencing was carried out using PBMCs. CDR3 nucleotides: TGTGCCAGCAACGCGGACAGGGGGCACTATGGCTACACCTTC. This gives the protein CASNADRGHYGYTF.